The 22 T cell receptor beta chains given below trace back to one sample, sequenced in a study of T-cell reconstitution after alpha-beta-depleted transplantation in children. Preparation of the TCRbeta library involved a method that used unique molecular identifiers. Using its own MiXCR run on the PCR reads, TCRdb lists one record per CDR3 protein. The table records 25,000 to 30,000 distinct CDR3 sequences, around 6.3% of them present only once. This material consisted of PBMCs, mostly from graft donor cells, taken 180 days after TCRalphabeta/CD19-depleted stem cell transplant. Every receptor here comes from a male patient between 10 and 17 years old who had a stem cell transplant for acute myeloid leukemia, so the T cells may come from the graft donor.

This clonotype was seen repeatedly, ten times or more. This chain uses TRBV9 with TRBJ2-3; 8 bases map to TRBD1. J lost 2 bases, V lost 2 bases, and 4 bases had no gene match. Germline V gene lookup returns CDR1 SGDLS and CDR2 YYNGEE. The CDR3 runs to 15 residues. Here the CDR3 reads CASSVGQAPTDTQYF. The CDR3 bases are TGTGCCAGCAGCGTGGGACAGGCGCCCACAGATACGCAGTATTTT.

This clonotype was detected ten times or more. The rearrangement joins TRBV6-2 or TRBV6-3 to TRBJ2-5; 10 bases are shared with TRBD2. The CDR3 consists of 18 residues. J lost 0 bases, V lost 4 bases, and 11 bases had no gene match. Germline V lookup: CDR1 MNHEY, CDR2 SVGEGT. For the CDR3, the DNA is TGTGCCAGCAGTTTCGGACTAGCGGAACCGTCGTACCAAGAGACCCAGTACTTC. This encodes CASSFGLAEPSYQETQYF.

By proportion, this clonotype is medium-sized. J is TRBJ2-7 and V is TRBV10-3, with a possible D match to TRBD2 (7 bases). Trimming took off 11 bases at V and 3 bases at J, with 14 bases between the two ends. Germline CDR1 is ENHRY and CDR2 is SYGVKD. This CDR3 is built from 12 residues. This CDR3 reads CAGGGSFYEQYF. CDR3 nucleotide sequence: TGTGCCGGGGGGGGCAGTTTCTACGAGCAGTACTTC.

In its sample, this clonotype was seen many times. V and J are TRBV2 and TRBJ1-3, with unresolved D. The CDR3 contains 15 residues. Germline-derived CDR1 and CDR2 are SNHLY and FYNNEI. Trimming removed 7 bases from V and 2 bases from J, with 15 bases in between. The DNA of the CDR3 is TGTGCCAGCAATCCGTCCGGACTTACTGGAAACACCATATATTTT. Translated, it gives CASNPSGLTGNTIYF.

This clonotype was counted ten times or more. CDR3 sequence reads: CASSDPQGGGQPQHF. The CDR3 DNA reads TGTGCCAGCAGTGACCCACAGGGGGGCGGCCAGCCCCAGCATTTT. The chain carries TRBV6-2 or TRBV6-3 and TRBJ1-5; 8 bases are shared with TRBD1. Germline V gene data show CDR1 as MNHEY and CDR2 as SVGEGT. With 5 bases clipped from V and 7 bases from J, the junction kept 10 bases outside the gene matches. CDR3 length: 15 amino acids.

V is TRBV20-1 and J is TRBJ2-1; D remains unclear. This CDR3 has 10 residues. CDR1 and CDR2 from the germline V gene are DFQATT and SNEGSKA (reference sequence). Deletions cut 4 bases from V and 7 bases from J, with 5 bases between. The DNA for the CDR3 is TGCAGTGCTATAGGTAATGAGCAGTTCTTC. As protein: CSAIGNEQFF.

This clonotype occurred many times. J is TRBJ1-5 and V is TRBV2; possible D gene TRBD1, 6 bases. Trimming left V 5 bases short and J 4 bases short, with 21 bases between. The CDR3 runs 17 residues. Germline values: CDR1 SNHLY, CDR2 FYNNEI. CDR3 nucleotides: TGTGCCAGCAGTCCAAGACAGGATACTATAGCAAATCAGCCCCAGCATTTT. It specifies CASSPRQDTIANQPQHF.

This clonotype showed up many times. The chain combines TRBV6-5 with TRBJ1-5; D perhaps matches TRBD1 (5 bases). Trimming removed 2 bases at V and 5 bases at J, with 10 bases between. The CDR3 runs 14 residues. Germline assignment: CDR1 MNHEY and CDR2 SVGAGI. In DNA form, the CDR3 reads TGTGCCAGCAGTTACACGACAGCTTATCAGCCCCAGCATTTT. Protein sequence: CASSYTTAYQPQHF.

This clonotype occurred many times. V is TRBV18 and J is TRBJ2-2, with 10 bases aligning to TRBD2. Germline values: CDR1 KGHSH, CDR2 LQKENI. The CDR3 consists of 16 residues. V lost 2 bases and J lost 3; bases outside the gene matches: 3. The CDR3 loop is CASSPGLAGDTGELFF. The CDR3 DNA sequence: TGTGCCAGCTCACCAGGTCTAGCGGGAGACACCGGGGAGCTGTTTTTT.

This clonotype showed up many times. The chain links TRBV20-1 to TRBJ2-7; D call uncertain. From germline, CDR1 is DFQATT and CDR2 SNEGSKA (reference sequence). Between the trimmed V and J ends, which lost 8 bases and 5 bases, there was a span of 19 bases. CDR3 length: 13 residues. The CDR3 nucleotides are TGCAGTTCCCGACATCGGGCAGAAAACGAGCAGTACTTC. It translates to CSSRHRAENEQYF.

This clonotype was seen repeatedly, ten times or more. The chain carries TRBV5-5 and TRBJ2-5, with D unclear. The germline CDR1 and CDR2 sequences are SGHKS and YYEKEE (reference sequence). Between the trimmed V and J ends, which lost 2 bases and 5 bases, there was a span of 4 bases. There are 11 residues in the CDR3. CDR3 amino acids: CASSFGETQYF. The DNA for the CDR3 is TGTGCCAGCAGCTTCGGGGAGACCCAGTACTTC.

This clonotype has a count of ten or more. The J gene is TRBJ1-2, the V gene TRBV20-1, with unresolved D. V lost 1 base to trimming and J lost 4 bases, with 10 bases between them. The CDR3 is made up of 13 amino acids. The germline V gene encodes CDR1 DFQATT and CDR2 SNEGSKA (reference sequence). The CDR3 DNA follows: TGCAGTGCTAGAGCCTCAAGGACCTATGGCTACACCTTC. Translated, it gives CSARASRTYGYTF.

This clonotype was recorded many times. The rearrangement links TRBV7-9 to TRBJ1-5; 8 nucleotides line up with TRBD1. CDR1 SEHNR and CDR2 FQNEAQ come from the germline V gene (reference sequence). There are 14 residues in the CDR3. Trimming cost V 8 bases and J 6 bases; bases outside gene matches: 9. The CDR3 sequence: CASSDRDLSQPQHF. CDR3 coding DNA: TGTGCCAGCTCGGACAGGGACTTGAGTCAGCCCCAGCATTTT.

This clonotype came up many times. V gene TRBV27 combines with J gene TRBJ2-2, with D tentatively TRBD2 (5 bases). V was clipped by 2 bases and J by 1 base, with 11 bases between them. CDR3 length equals 16 residues. Germline V gives CDR1 MNHEY, CDR2 SMNVEV (reference sequence). CDR3 sequence (DNA): TGTGCCAGCAGTTTAAATGGACTCCAGAACACCGGGGAGCTGTTTTTT. It translates to CASSLNGLQNTGELFF.

This chain's CDR3 is CASSSLAGIHTQYF. CDR3 bases: TGTGCCAGTAGTAGCCTAGCGGGGATCCATACGCAGTATTTT. The rearrangement joins TRBV19 to TRBJ2-3; TRBD2 aligns across 9 bases. CDR1 and CDR2 (germline): LNHDA, SQIVND (reference sequence). The CDR3 covers 14 residues. V was pared by 4 bases and J by 7 bases, with 6 bases of the junction left unmatched.

This clonotype was observed many times. V and J are TRBV29-1 and TRBJ2-1; 7 bases align to TRBD2. Looked up from germline, CDR1 is SQVTM and CDR2 is ANQGSEA. The CDR3 is made up of 12 amino acids. The V gene end was trimmed by 6 bases and the J gene end by 6 bases; junction bases not matched to a gene: 5. In nucleotides, the CDR3 is TGCAGCGTCGAGCGGGGTGGCAATGAGCAGTTCTTC. This translates into CSVERGGNEQFF.

This clonotype is medium-sized in the sample. The rearrangement uses TRBV12-3 or TRBV12-4 and TRBJ1-1, with D perhaps TRBD1 (6 bases). The CDR3 has 16 residues. V lost 6 bases, J lost 1 base, and 18 bases lay in between. The CDR3 protein is CASSRTTGLSNTEAFF. CDR3 DNA sequence: TGTGCCAGCAGCCGAACTACAGGGCTATCGAACACTGAAGCTTTCTTT.

This clonotype was found many times. The rearrangement uses TRBV20-1 and TRBJ1-5; 8 bases align to TRBD1. Germline lookup yields CDR1 DFQATT and CDR2 SNEGSKA (reference sequence). V trimming: 6 bases; J trimming: 6 bases; junction bases outside the gene matches: 4. This CDR3 is 12 amino acids long. CDR3 in amino acids: CSAWDRIQPQHF. As DNA, the CDR3 is TGCAGTGCCTGGGACAGGATTCAGCCCCAGCATTTT.

A single count supports this clonotype. The chain combines TRBV5-1 with TRBJ2-2; a weak D match, TRBD2 (6 bases). The CDR3 runs 14 residues. The germline CDR1 and CDR2 sequences are SGHRS and YFSETQ. The V end lost 5 bases, the J end lost 6 bases, and 14 bases lay between the germline ends. The CDR3 region is CASRLLAGSGELFF. CDR3 coding DNA: TGCGCCAGCAGACTCTTGGCGGGGTCCGGGGAGCTGTTTTTT.

This clonotype showed up many times. The rearrangement joins TRBV9 to TRBJ2-1; D is uncertain. Trimming left V 0 bases short and J 10 bases short, with 8 bases between. The CDR3 contains 12 residues. Per germline, CDR1 SGDLS and CDR2 YYNGEE. The CDR3 coding sequence is TGTGCCAGCAGCGTAGCTGGGGTGGAGCAGTTCTTC. It is translated as CASSVAGVEQFF. Drawing the rest from reference TRBV9 and TRBJ2-1, the complete variable domain is DSGVTQTPKHLITATGQRVTLRCSPRSGDLSVYWYQQSLDQGLQFLIQYYNGEERAKGNILERFSAQQFPDLHSELNLSSLELGDSALYFCASSVAGVEQFFGPGTRLTVL.

The chain has TRBV6-4 and TRBJ1-2; 8 bases are a match to TRBD1. The junction had 6 bases not matched to a gene; V was cut back by 3 bases and J by 6 bases. Germline CDR1 reads MRHNA; CDR2 reads SNTAGT. CDR3 size: 14 residues. CDR3 nucleotides: TGTGCCAGCAGTGAAGAGACAGGGGAGCATGGCTACACCTTC. This codes for CASSEETGEHGYTF.

This clonotype has a count of ten or more. This rearrangement joins TRBV12-3 or TRBV12-4 to TRBJ2-5, with 9 nucleotides matching TRBD1. J was trimmed by 6 bases and V by 6 bases; bases with no gene match: 17. CDR3 length equals 17 residues. The CDR3 DNA reads TGTGCCAGCAGGGAAGGGGGGTGGGACAGGGCGGTACAGACCCAGTACTTC. This gives the protein CASREGGWDRAVQTQYF.